The subject of this entry is one T cell receptor (beta chain). Its antigen is still unknown. Sequenced by immunoSEQ multiplex PCR; TCRdb stores in-frame clones only, minus some. Of some 95,000 clones in the sample, 80% to 90% are singletons; the top ten hold about 6%. The germline V gene has CDR1 SGHTA and CDR2 FQGNSA. V dropped 0 bases and J dropped 4; count of bases not matched to a gene: 6. This CDR3 is built from 15 residues. These data belong to a study of T cell responses to AZD1222 COVID-19 vaccine. Whole-study findings and limits: Variant regions that are unmutated are reportedly the target of nearly half of spike-specific TCRs.

V usage is TRBV7-2 and J usage is TRBJ2-7, with TRBD1 identical over 7 bases. The TCR sequence derives from an adult in good health. The source material was peripheral blood, sampled on day 0 of AZD1222 vaccination. The CDR3 reads CASSLALGTDYEQYF. CDR3 bases: TGTGCCAGCAGCTTAGCGCTGGGGACAGATTACGAGCAGTACTTC. Filled out from reference TRBV7-2 and TRBJ2-7, the complete variable domain reads GAGVSQSPSNKVTEKGKDVELRCDPISGHTALYWYRQSLGQGLEFLIYFQGNSAPDKSGLPSDRFSAERTGGSVSTLTIQRTQQEDSAVYLCASSLALGTDYEQYFGPGTRLTVT.